This TCR beta chain is drawn from a study of T cells in Graves' hyperthyroidism and ophthalmopathy. The V and J ends lost 0 bases and 7 bases respectively, with 10 bases between them. Germline CDR1 SGDLS, CDR2 YYNGEE. CDR3 size: 14 residues. Researchers took RNA transcripts and amplified the TCR beta CDR3 regions from them. Primed by the HTBI set, a first-round RT-PCR was run on the TCR CDR3. TCRdb fed the multiplex PCR reads into MiXCR, producing one record per CDR3 protein. The sample lists a few hundred thousand distinct CDR3 sequences, about 46% occurring once. Regarding the study as a whole: In blood, most of the thyroid clonotypes expanded above 0.001 were also present. A model using 13 V-J features told ophthalmopathy apart from stable hyperthyroidism. The model forecast ophthalmopathy, anticipating it by a median roughly 6.5 months before onset.

Diagnosis rested on symptoms, serum thyroxine and TRAb, thyroid ultrasound, and orbital computed tomography. This clonotype was found once. Antigen unknown. The V call is TRBV9, the J call TRBJ1-4; no firm D call. This receptor was taken from an adult woman with Graves' disease, either hyperthyroidism or ophthalmopathy (not recorded which). Material for sequencing was peripheral blood or thyroid tissue (not recorded which). The CDR3 region has the DNA TGTGCCAGCAGCGTAGCCGGAGGCGGTGAAAAACTGTTTTTT. This sequence encodes CASSVAGGGEKLFF.